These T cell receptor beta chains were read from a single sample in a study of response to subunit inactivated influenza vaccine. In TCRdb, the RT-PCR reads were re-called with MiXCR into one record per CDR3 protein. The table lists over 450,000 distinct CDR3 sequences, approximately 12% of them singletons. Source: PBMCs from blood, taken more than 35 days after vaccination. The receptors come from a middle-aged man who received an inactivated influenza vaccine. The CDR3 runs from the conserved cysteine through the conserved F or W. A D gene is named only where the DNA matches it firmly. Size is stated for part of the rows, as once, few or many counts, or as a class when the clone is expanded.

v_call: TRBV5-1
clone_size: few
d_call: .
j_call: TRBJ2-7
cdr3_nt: TGCGCCAGCAGCTTGAAGGGAACAGGGCCCTACGAGCAGTACTTC
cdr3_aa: CASSLKGTGPYEQYF

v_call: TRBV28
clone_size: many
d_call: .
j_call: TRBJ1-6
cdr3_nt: TGTGCCAGCAGTTTAAATCCGAATTCACCCCTCCACTTT
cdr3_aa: CASSLNPNSPLHF

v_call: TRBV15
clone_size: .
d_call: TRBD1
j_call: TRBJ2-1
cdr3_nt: TGTGCCACCAGCATACCGGGACAGACCCAACACTTC
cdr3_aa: CATSIPGQTQHF

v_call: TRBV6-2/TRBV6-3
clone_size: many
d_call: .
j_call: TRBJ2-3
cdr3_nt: TGTGCCAGCAGTTACTCGCGGAGTACAGTTACCCGGGCAGATACGCAGTATTTT
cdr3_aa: CASSYSRSTVTRADTQYF

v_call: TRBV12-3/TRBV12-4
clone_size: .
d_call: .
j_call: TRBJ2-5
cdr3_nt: TGTGCCAGCAGCTTAGCCGGGACAGAGACCCAGTACTTC
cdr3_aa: CASSLAGTETQYF

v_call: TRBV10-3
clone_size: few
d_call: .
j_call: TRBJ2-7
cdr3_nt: TGTGCCATCAGTGAGTTAGGGCCTACCTACGAGCAGTACTTC
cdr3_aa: CAISELGPTYEQYF

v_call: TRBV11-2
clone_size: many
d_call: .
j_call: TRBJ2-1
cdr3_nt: TGTGCCAGCAGCTTACGGGCGGGATGGAAATACAATGAGCAGTTCTTC
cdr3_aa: CASSLRAGWKYNEQFF

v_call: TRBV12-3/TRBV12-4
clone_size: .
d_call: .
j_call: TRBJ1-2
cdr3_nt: TGTGCCAGCAGTTTGGTACGAGGTTCAGCTAACTATGGCTACACCTTC
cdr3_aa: CASSLVRGSANYGYTF

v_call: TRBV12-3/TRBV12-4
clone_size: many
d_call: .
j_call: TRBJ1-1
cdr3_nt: TGTGCCAGCAGTTTATCTGCCGGTTCCGCGAACACTGAAGCTTTCTTT
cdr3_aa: CASSLSAGSANTEAFF

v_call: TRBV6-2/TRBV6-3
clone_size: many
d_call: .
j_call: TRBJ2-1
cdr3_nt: TGTGCCAGCAGTTTGGGCCCCGGCAATGAGCAGTTCTTC
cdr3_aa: CASSLGPGNEQFF

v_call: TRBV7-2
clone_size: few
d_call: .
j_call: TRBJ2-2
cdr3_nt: TGTGCCAGCACCATTACCGGGGAGCTGTTTTTT
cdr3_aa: CASTITGELFF

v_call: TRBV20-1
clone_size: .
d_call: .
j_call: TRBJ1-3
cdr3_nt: TGCAGTGCTAGAGGAGCTCCGGGGGGTGGAAACACCATATATTTT
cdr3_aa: CSARGAPGGGNTIYF

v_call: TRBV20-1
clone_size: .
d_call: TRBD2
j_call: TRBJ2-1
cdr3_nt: TGCAGTGCTAGAAAGCTAGCGGAGAGCTCCTACAATGAGCAGTTCTTC
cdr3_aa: CSARKLAESSYNEQFF

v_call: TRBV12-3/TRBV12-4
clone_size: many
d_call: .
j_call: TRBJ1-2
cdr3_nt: TGTGCCAGCAGTTTCCAGGGGTTCTATGGCTACACCTTC
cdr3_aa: CASSFQGFYGYTF

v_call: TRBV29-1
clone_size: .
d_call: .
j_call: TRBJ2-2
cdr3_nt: TGCAGCACCGGTCAGCGACCCGGGGAGCTGTTTTTT
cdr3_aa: CSTGQRPGELFF

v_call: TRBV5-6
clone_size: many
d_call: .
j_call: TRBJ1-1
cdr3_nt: TGTGCCAGCAGCCCCTTCTTTTCGAACACTGAAGCTTTCTTT
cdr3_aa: CASSPFFSNTEAFF